A single sample gave rise to the 2 T cell receptor beta chains below, sequenced in a study of control samples from healthy donors and cancer patients (dated by TCRdb to between 2020 and 2021). Library prep was done by the immunoSEQ multiplex PCR assay. TCRdb mirrors the immuneACCESS table, restricted to in-frame sequences. Some clones are absent from its copies; in checked studies, under half trace to an unresolved V gene, and the reason for the others is unknown. The sample has roughly 150,000 clones on record, 80% to 90% of them singletons. The leading ten clones occupy 1.5% to 2% of the sample. Sequencing used blood. All receptors derive from a man between 18 and 35 years old in good health.

The rearrangement uses TRBV18 and TRBJ1-5, with D unclear. Germline CDR1 and CDR2: KGHSH and LQKENI. The length of the CDR3 is 12 residues. Trimming left V 5 bases short and J 3 bases short, with 5 bases between. In DNA, the CDR3 is TGTGCCAGCTCAGCTTTCAATCAGCCCCAGCATTTT. This translates into CASSAFNQPQHF.

This chain uses TRBV7-8 with TRBJ2-7; tentative D call: TRBD1 (6 bases). V dropped 5 bases and J dropped 9 bases, with 23 bases sitting between them. The CDR3 loop spans 15 amino acids. Germline V lookup: CDR1 SGHVS, CDR2 FQNEAQ. The CDR3 DNA reads as TGTGCCAGCAGCCCCCACACCCAAAGAGGGGGAAGGCAGTACTTC. It codes for CASSPHTQRGGRQYF.